Presented here are 24 T cell receptor beta chains from one specimen sequenced in a study of T cells in Graves' hyperthyroidism and ophthalmopathy. Researchers took RNA transcripts and amplified the TCR beta CDR3 regions from them. The HTBI set primed first-round TCR CDR3 RT-PCR. One entry per CDR3 protein results from TCRdb running MiXCR on the multiplex PCR reads. The sample includes 600,000 to 750,000 distinct CDR3 sequences, roughly a sixth of them seen just once. Sequences were obtained from blood. The receptors shown here come from a man aged 45 to 65 with Graves' hyperthyroidism.

The rearrangement uses TRBV6-1 and TRBJ2-7; D ambiguous. Germline V lookup: CDR1 MNHNS, CDR2 SASEGT. Trimming took 5 bases from V and 9 from J, leaving 14 bases between them. The CDR3 consists of 12 residues. As DNA, the CDR3 is TGTGCCAGCAGTCCCGCCCCCCTAGGGCAGTACTTC. Translated, it gives CASSPAPLGQYF.

V gene TRBV5-1 combines with J gene TRBJ2-1, with D maybe TRBD1 (6 bases). CDR1 is SGHRS and CDR2 is YFSETQ in the germline V gene. The CDR3 covers 15 residues. Trimming stripped 3 bases from V and 5 bases from J, with 15 bases between. CDR3 coding DNA: TGCGCCAGCAGCTACACAGGGAGTAAGGACAATGAGCAGTTCTTC. Translated: CASSYTGSKDNEQFF. The full variable domain, completed using reference TRBV5-1 and TRBJ2-1, is KAGVTQTPRYLIKTRGQQVTLSCSPISGHRSVSWYQQTPGQGLQFLFEYFSETQRNKGNFPGRFSGRQFSNSRSEMNVSTLELGDSALYLCASSYTGSKDNEQFFGPGTRLTVL.

The V gene is TRBV19, the J gene TRBJ2-6, with 7 bases fitting TRBD1. CDR1 and CDR2 (germline): LNHDA, SQIVND (reference sequence). V was pared by 5 bases and J by 0 bases, with 13 bases of the junction left unmatched. This CDR3 has 19 amino acids. The CDR3 DNA is TGTGCCAGTAGTCGCGGTCTGGGACAGATCAACTCTGGGGCCAACGTCCTGACTTTC. Translating it yields CASSRGLGQINSGANVLTF.

This clonotype occurred many times. CDR3 DNA: TGTGCCAGTACCCCGACGGCAGGTGTCAATTCACCCCTCCACTTT. Protein sequence: CASTPTAGVNSPLHF. The chain links TRBV19 to TRBJ1-6; D gene unclear. Deletions cut 7 bases from V and 7 bases from J, with 17 bases between. The CDR3 runs 15 residues. Germline V gene sequence: CDR1 LNHDA, CDR2 SQIVND (reference sequence).

In its sample, this clonotype was seen many times. V usage is TRBV19 and J usage is TRBJ1-5; perhaps TRBD1 as D (5 bases). Germline CDR1 reads LNHDA; CDR2 reads SQIVND (reference sequence). V lost 5 bases and J 3 bases, leaving 17 bases between the germline ends. This CDR3 has 16 residues. CDR3 sequence reads: CASSDRLGGYNQPQHF. CDR3 in DNA: TGTGCCAGTAGTGACCGGTTGGGGGGATACAATCAGCCCCAGCATTTT.

This chain connects TRBV7-8 to TRBJ2-2; perhaps TRBD2 as D (6 bases). Germline loops: CDR1 SGHVS, CDR2 FQNEAQ. Trimming shortened V by 1 base and J by 2 bases, and 17 bases separated the two germline ends. The CDR3 loop spans 18 amino acids. CDR3 protein: CASSLVRLAGRNTGELFF. CDR3 nucleotide sequence: TGTGCCAGCAGCTTAGTCCGGCTAGCCGGGAGAAACACCGGGGAGCTGTTTTTT.

This clonotype has just a few counts. This sequence joins TRBV27 and TRBJ1-5; 9 bases align to TRBD1. CDR1 and CDR2 (germline): MNHEY, SMNVEV (reference sequence). J gave up 7 bases and V 5 bases, and 18 bases lay outside the gene matches. The CDR3 runs to 18 residues. CDR3 amino acids: CASSKTFREQGARQPQHF. The CDR3 DNA reads as TGTGCCAGCAGTAAGACTTTCCGAGAACAGGGGGCACGGCAGCCCCAGCATTTT.

The chain is built from TRBV29-1 and TRBJ2-7, with D possibly TRBD2 on 5 matching bases. The CDR3 is made up of 16 amino acids. Germline V gene sequence: CDR1 SQVTM, CDR2 ANQGSEA. The V and J ends lost 1 base and 7 bases respectively, with 23 bases between them. In DNA form, the CDR3 reads TGCAGCGTTGAAGGACCCCCGGGAAGCCCGGCCTGGGAGCAGTACTTC. Amino acids: CSVEGPPGSPAWEQYF.

This clonotype is judged medium-sized. The rearrangement links TRBV18 to TRBJ2-4; no clear D gene. Trimming took 5 bases from V and 10 from J, leaving 18 bases between them. Germline V gene sequence: CDR1 KGHSH, CDR2 LQKENI. The CDR3 sequence is 14 residues long. The DNA for the CDR3 is TGTGCCAGCTCAGCAGTGGGCAGCGAATGGATTCAGTACTTC. Translating it yields CASSAVGSEWIQYF.

This clonotype occurred many times. V usage is TRBV28 and J usage is TRBJ1-1; tentatively, D is TRBD1 (6 bases). V lost 6 bases and J lost 4, with 12 bases in between. CDR3 length: 13 residues. Germline V lookup: CDR1 MDHEN, CDR2 SYDVKM. The CDR3: CASSRQDLTEAFF. The CDR3 nucleotides read TGTGCCAGCAGCCGACAGGACCTCACTGAAGCTTTCTTT.

The gene calls are TRBV6-1 and TRBJ2-7; TRBD2 aligns across 10 bases. The V gene's germline CDR1 is MNHNS and CDR2 SASEGT. The CDR3 runs 16 residues. The J segment lost 7 bases and the V segment lost 6 bases, leaving 15 bases of the junction unmatched. CDR3 in amino acids: CASSSISSGRTGEQYF. Here the CDR3 DNA reads TGTGCCAGCAGCTCTATCTCTAGCGGGAGAACGGGTGAGCAGTACTTC.

The rearrangement uses TRBV12-3 or TRBV12-4 and TRBJ1-1; a possible D gene is TRBD1 (5 bases). There are 13 residues in the CDR3. With 8 bases removed from V and 1 base from J, the gap between germline ends came to 11 bases. The CDR3 region is CASVFGGNTEAFF. The CDR3 nucleotides are TGTGCCAGCGTCTTCGGGGGGAACACTGAAGCTTTCTTT.

The J gene is TRBJ2-7, the V gene TRBV7-9; a possible D gene is TRBD2 (6 bases). Germline CDR1 and CDR2: SEHNR and FQNEAQ (reference sequence). Trimming removed 5 bases from V and 6 bases from J, with 8 bases in between. The CDR3 is made up of 11 amino acids. The CDR3 here is CASSTTSEQYF. The DNA for the CDR3 is TGTGCCAGCAGCACGACTAGCGAGCAGTACTTC.

This clonotype was counted at least ten times. V usage is TRBV7-2 and J usage is TRBJ2-1, with 7 bases matching TRBD1. CDR3 length: 14 residues. CDR1 and CDR2 from the germline V gene are SGHTA and FQGNSA. Trimming at V came to 4 bases and at J to 5 bases, leaving 5 bases not matched to a gene. The CDR3 DNA is TGTGCCAGCAGCTGGCGACAGGGCCACAATGAGCAGTTCTTC. Encoded protein: CASSWRQGHNEQFF.

Ten or more counts support this clonotype. This chain joins TRBV11-2 and TRBJ2-5; maybe TRBD1 (6 bases). Germline assignment: CDR1 SGHAT and CDR2 FQNNGV. CDR3 size: 15 residues. V lost 0 bases to trimming and J lost 5 bases, with 13 bases between them. CDR3 protein: CASSLDRTGFETQYF. CDR3 in DNA: TGTGCCAGCAGCTTAGATCGCACAGGGTTTGAGACCCAGTACTTC.

V usage is TRBV18 and J usage is TRBJ2-7; D is ambiguous. V lost 3 bases and J 5 bases, leaving 11 bases between the germline ends. CDR1 and CDR2 from the germline V gene are KGHSH and LQKENI. CDR3 size: 13 residues. The CDR3 reads CASSPPFFDEQYF. Here the CDR3 DNA reads TGTGCCAGCTCACCCCCGTTTTTCGACGAGCAGTACTTC.

V is TRBV6-1 and J is TRBJ2-3; 14 bases agree with TRBD2. Germline values: CDR1 MNHNS, CDR2 SASEGT. This CDR3 is built from 16 residues. V lost 7 bases, J lost 2 bases, and 5 bases stayed unmatched. The CDR3 sequence is CASNGLAGGITDTQYF. In DNA, the CDR3 is TGTGCCAGCAATGGACTAGCGGGAGGTATCACAGATACGCAGTATTTT.

This chain uses TRBV3-1 with TRBJ2-2; TRBD2 matches at 10 bases. This CDR3 comprises 20 residues. Germline loops: CDR1 LGHDT, CDR2 YNNKEL (reference sequence). J gave up 4 bases and V 0 bases, and 14 bases lay outside the gene matches. The CDR3 region is CASSQDRTSGIRPGTGELFF. In DNA form, the CDR3 reads TGTGCCAGCAGCCAAGATCGGACTAGCGGAATCCGGCCAGGCACCGGGGAGCTGTTTTTT.

The sample holds a few counts of this clonotype. The rearrangement links TRBV20-1 to TRBJ2-7; 10 nucleotides align to TRBD1. The CDR3 totals 15 residues. V dropped 4 bases and J dropped 1; count of bases not matched to a gene: 7. Germline CDR1 reads DFQATT; CDR2 reads SNEGSKA (reference sequence). CDR3 region: CSANPWTGGSYEQYF. As DNA, the CDR3 is TGCAGTGCTAACCCCTGGACAGGGGGGTCCTACGAGCAGTACTTC.

This chain uses TRBV10-3 with TRBJ2-3; 11 bases fit TRBD2. Germline assignment: CDR1 ENHRY and CDR2 SYGVKD. V lost 6 bases to trimming and J lost 1 base; unmatched junction nucleotides: 6. The CDR3 consists of 16 residues. Here the CDR3 DNA reads TGTGCCATCAGGTCCTTTAGCGGGGGGGGCACAGATACGCAGTATTTT. Protein product: CAIRSFSGGGTDTQYF.

This clonotype was seen repeatedly, ten times or more. The rearrangement joins TRBV28 to TRBJ1-5; the match to TRBD1 covers 9 bases. Trimming took 1 base from V and 5 from J; bases not matched to a gene: 3. This CDR3 has 15 amino acids. Germline V gene data show CDR1 as MDHEN and CDR2 as SYDVKM. Written as DNA, the CDR3 is TGTGCCAGCAGTTTATTTGGACAGGGGTATCAGCCCCAGCATTTT. Translated, it gives CASSLFGQGYQPQHF.

Many counts were recorded for this clonotype. This chain joins TRBV2 and TRBJ2-7; D possibly corresponds to TRBD2 (6 bases). Trimming removed 2 bases at V and 0 bases at J, with 14 bases between. Looked up from germline, CDR1 is SNHLY and CDR2 is FYNNEI. This CDR3 is built from 16 residues. The CDR3 is CASSESLALSSYEQYF. In DNA, the CDR3 is TGTGCCAGCAGTGAATCCCTAGCGCTTAGCTCCTACGAGCAGTACTTC.

This clonotype was detected a few times. This chain joins TRBV6-1 and TRBJ2-3; D unclear. This CDR3 has 14 amino acids. CDR1 is MNHNS and CDR2 is SASEGT in the germline V gene. Trimming removed 1 base from V and 3 bases from J, with 8 bases in between. Here the CDR3 reads CASSEGPATDTQYF. The CDR3 DNA is TGTGCCAGCAGTGAAGGACCTGCGACAGATACGCAGTATTTT.

This clonotype was found many times. The chain uses TRBV11-3 and TRBJ2-2, with no clear D. Germline V gene lookup returns CDR1 SGHNT and CDR2 YENEEA. Trimming cost V 5 bases and J 4 bases, with 11 bases left between them. The CDR3 covers 14 residues. CDR3 nucleotides: TGTGCCAGCAGCCCTAGGGTGGCCACCGGGGAGCTGTTTTTT. Translated: CASSPRVATGELFF. Looking up the rest from reference TRBV11-3 and TRBJ2-2 gives the full variable domain: EAGVVQSPRYKIIEKKQPVAFWCNPISGHNTLYWYLQNLGQGPELLIRYENEEAVDDSQLPKDRFSAERLKGVDSTLKIQPAELGDSAVYLCASSPRVATGELFFGEGSRLTVL.